Listed below are T cell receptor beta chains from one sample, sequenced in a study of technical replicates of blood from a few donors. The data were produced by immunoSEQ multiplex PCR, yet TCRdb's version contains in-frame clones alone and is incomplete. The sample consists of under 100,000 clones, approximately 86% of them appearing once. Material: PBMCs. The receptors shown here come from a human donor in good health. Some clones in this sample may be carry-over from other donors' samples. The CDR3 runs from the conserved cysteine through the conserved F or W. The order of the fields is J gene, V gene, D gene, clone size, CDR3 protein, CDR3 DNA. A D gene is named only where the DNA matches it firmly. A clone size is listed for some rows: how often the clone was seen (once, few, many), or a class if it is expanded.

J gene: TRBJ2-7
V gene: TRBV10-3
D gene: NA
clone size: NA
CDR3 protein: CAISEASYEQYF
CDR3 DNA: TGTGCCATCAGTGAAGCTTCCTACGAGCAGTACTTC

J gene: TRBJ1-2
V gene: TRBV6-1
D gene: TRBD1
clone size: NA
CDR3 protein: CASSVNRQGGGYTF
CDR3 DNA: TGTGCCAGCAGTGTTAATCGACAGGGGGGAGGCTACACCTTC

J gene: TRBJ1-2
V gene: TRBV7-3
D gene: TRBD1
clone size: NA
CDR3 protein: CASGQGASYGYTF
CDR3 DNA: TGTGCCAGCGGACAGGGGGCTTCCTATGGCTACACCTTC

J gene: TRBJ2-7
V gene: TRBV19
D gene: TRBD1
clone size: NA
CDR3 protein: CASSIGWTGSYEQYF
CDR3 DNA: TGTGCCAGTAGTATAGGCTGGACAGGGAGTTACGAGCAGTACTTC

J gene: TRBJ1-1
V gene: TRBV19
D gene: NA
clone size: NA
CDR3 protein: CASSIDTMNTEAFF
CDR3 DNA: TGTGCCAGTAGTATCGATACAATGAACACTGAAGCTTTCTTT

J gene: TRBJ1-4
V gene: TRBV19
D gene: TRBD1
clone size: NA
CDR3 protein: CASSDDRGNNEKLFF
CDR3 DNA: TGTGCCAGTAGTGATGACAGGGGCAATAATGAAAAACTGTTTTTT

J gene: TRBJ1-2
V gene: TRBV10-3
D gene: NA
clone size: NA
CDR3 protein: CAITNRPESHGYTF
CDR3 DNA: TGTGCCATCACTAACAGGCCCGAAAGCCACGGCTACACCTTC

J gene: TRBJ2-5
V gene: TRBV6-5
D gene: TRBD1
clone size: NA
CDR3 protein: CASSQGGAGTQYF
CDR3 DNA: TGTGCCAGCAGCCAAGGGGGCGCCGGGACCCAGTACTTC

J gene: TRBJ2-2
V gene: TRBV13
D gene: TRBD1
clone size: NA
CDR3 protein: CASSLYRTGITGELFF
CDR3 DNA: TGTGCCAGCAGCCTTTACCGGACAGGGATCACCGGGGAGCTGTTTTTT

J gene: TRBJ2-3
V gene: TRBV19
D gene: NA
clone size: few
CDR3 protein: CASSMSTPSPGFTDTQYF
CDR3 DNA: TGTGCCAGTAGTATGAGTACCCCCTCACCAGGATTCACAGATACGCAGTATTTT

J gene: TRBJ2-2
V gene: TRBV7-6
D gene: TRBD1
clone size: NA
CDR3 protein: CASSFPGQDTGELFF
CDR3 DNA: TGTGCCAGCAGCTTTCCGGGACAGGACACCGGGGAGCTGTTTTTT

J gene: TRBJ2-1
V gene: TRBV11-1
D gene: TRBD1
clone size: NA
CDR3 protein: CASTPRTGIYNEQFF
CDR3 DNA: TGTGCCAGCACTCCCAGGACAGGGATCTACAATGAGCAGTTCTTC

J gene: TRBJ1-3
V gene: TRBV7-9
D gene: NA
clone size: NA
CDR3 protein: CASILWASSGNTIYF
CDR3 DNA: TGTGCCAGCATCCTTTGGGCGTCCTCTGGAAACACCATATATTTT

J gene: TRBJ1-3
V gene: TRBV5-1
D gene: NA
clone size: NA
CDR3 protein: CASSLAPGPENTIYF
CDR3 DNA: TGCGCCAGCAGCTTGGCCCCAGGGCCGGAAAACACCATATATTTT

J gene: TRBJ1-2
V gene: TRBV28
D gene: NA
clone size: NA
CDR3 protein: CASSFYVFSYGYTF
CDR3 DNA: TGTGCCAGCAGTTTTTACGTTTTTAGCTATGGCTACACCTTC

J gene: TRBJ2-2
V gene: TRBV12-5
D gene: TRBD2
clone size: NA
CDR3 protein: CASATSGGIANTGELFF
CDR3 DNA: TGTGCTAGTGCGACTAGCGGGGGGATCGCGAACACCGGGGAGCTGTTTTTT

J gene: TRBJ2-2
V gene: TRBV12-5
D gene: NA
clone size: NA
CDR3 protein: CASGLGGGELFF
CDR3 DNA: TGTGCTAGTGGTTTGGGAGGCGGGGAGCTGTTTTTT

J gene: TRBJ1-4
V gene: TRBV7-3
D gene: TRBD1
clone size: NA
CDR3 protein: CASSYRGTNEKLFF
CDR3 DNA: TGTGCCAGCAGCTACAGGGGGACTAATGAAAAACTGTTTTTT

J gene: TRBJ2-3
V gene: TRBV4-2
D gene: NA
clone size: once
CDR3 protein: CASSQERGTDTQYF
CDR3 DNA: TGTGCCAGCAGCCAAGAAAGGGGTACTGATACGCAGTATTTT

J gene: TRBJ2-2
V gene: TRBV7-2
D gene: TRBD2
clone size: NA
CDR3 protein: CASRLAGTANTGELFF
CDR3 DNA: TGTGCCAGTCGACTAGCGGGGACCGCGAACACCGGGGAGCTGTTTTTT

J gene: TRBJ2-7
V gene: TRBV5-1
D gene: TRBD1
clone size: NA
CDR3 protein: CASSGGTGDTYEQYF
CDR3 DNA: TGCGCCAGCAGCGGCGGGACAGGGGATACCTACGAGCAGTACTTC

J gene: TRBJ1-4
V gene: TRBV6-1
D gene: TRBD1
clone size: NA
CDR3 protein: CASSTGQETIEKLFF
CDR3 DNA: TGTGCCAGCAGCACTGGACAGGAGACTATTGAAAAACTGTTTTTT

J gene: TRBJ1-2
V gene: TRBV4-3
D gene: TRBD1
clone size: NA
CDR3 protein: CASSQVYPDRGVNGYTF
CDR3 DNA: TGCGCCAGCAGCCAAGTTTACCCCGACAGGGGGGTTAATGGCTACACCTTC

J gene: TRBJ2-5
V gene: TRBV5-1
D gene: NA
clone size: NA
CDR3 protein: CASSLDRVEETQYF
CDR3 DNA: TGCGCCAGCAGCTTGGACAGGGTGGAAGAGACCCAGTACTTC

J gene: TRBJ2-2
V gene: TRBV6-4
D gene: TRBD1
clone size: NA
CDR3 protein: CASRGTALAGELFF
CDR3 DNA: TGTGCCAGCAGAGGGACAGCGCTAGCCGGGGAGCTGTTTTTT

J gene: TRBJ2-1
V gene: TRBV5-4
D gene: NA
clone size: NA
CDR3 protein: CASSPDFYNEQFF
CDR3 DNA: TGTGCCAGCAGCCCGGACTTTTACAATGAGCAGTTCTTC

J gene: TRBJ2-3
V gene: TRBV7-6
D gene: TRBD2
clone size: NA
CDR3 protein: CATQGRGTDTQYF
CDR3 DNA: TGTGCCACCCAAGGGAGGGGCACAGATACGCAGTATTTT

J gene: TRBJ2-6
V gene: TRBV15
D gene: TRBD1
clone size: NA
CDR3 protein: CATRRGLGANVLTF
CDR3 DNA: TGTGCCACCAGAAGGGGGCTAGGGGCCAACGTCCTGACTTTC

J gene: TRBJ2-7
V gene: TRBV7-2
D gene: NA
clone size: NA
CDR3 protein: CASTPLPGSYYEQYF
CDR3 DNA: TGTGCCAGCACCCCACTTCCCGGGAGCTACTACGAGCAGTACTTC

J gene: TRBJ1-1
V gene: TRBV7-9
D gene: TRBD1
clone size: NA
CDR3 protein: CASSFSQGALDTEAFF
CDR3 DNA: TGTGCCAGCAGCTTTAGTCAGGGGGCGCTGGACACTGAAGCTTTCTTT

J gene: TRBJ1-2
V gene: TRBV5-1
D gene: NA
clone size: NA
CDR3 protein: CASSPAGANYGYTF
CDR3 DNA: TGCGCCAGCAGTCCGGCGGGGGCTAACTATGGCTACACCTTC

J gene: TRBJ1-2
V gene: TRBV7-9
D gene: NA
clone size: NA
CDR3 protein: CASSPRGANYGYTF
CDR3 DNA: TGTGCCAGCAGCCCCCGGGGGGCTAACTATGGCTACACCTTC

J gene: TRBJ1-5
V gene: TRBV5-1
D gene: NA
clone size: NA
CDR3 protein: CASSLADRNTQPQHF
CDR3 DNA: TGCGCCAGCAGCTTGGCTGACAGGAACACACAGCCCCAGCATTTT

J gene: TRBJ2-3
V gene: TRBV18
D gene: NA
clone size: NA
CDR3 protein: CASSPRPGGGTDTQYF
CDR3 DNA: TGTGCCAGCTCCCCCAGACCGGGGGGCGGCACAGATACGCAGTATTTT

J gene: TRBJ1-5
V gene: TRBV4-3
D gene: NA
clone size: NA
CDR3 protein: CASSQERARGSAQHF
CDR3 DNA: TGCGCCAGCAGCCAAGAGAGGGCCAGGGGATCAGCCCAGCATTTT

J gene: TRBJ2-3
V gene: TRBV29-1
D gene: TRBD2
clone size: once
CDR3 protein: CSGTSGGSDTQYF
CDR3 DNA: TGCAGCGGGACTAGCGGGGGGTCTGATACGCAGTATTTT

J gene: TRBJ1-2
V gene: TRBV5-6
D gene: NA
clone size: once
CDR3 protein: CASSTAGARSYGYTF
CDR3 DNA: TGTGCCAGCAGCACGGCGGGGGCAAGAAGCTATGGCTACACCTTC

J gene: TRBJ1-6
V gene: TRBV19
D gene: TRBD1
clone size: NA
CDR3 protein: CASRKTGGFNSPLHF
CDR3 DNA: TGTGCCAGTAGAAAAACAGGGGGCTTTAATTCACCCCTCCACTTT

J gene: TRBJ2-4
V gene: TRBV16
D gene: NA
clone size: once
CDR3 protein: CASSPTGILEPLAKNIQYF
CDR3 DNA: TGTGCCAGCAGCCCCACAGGGATTCTTGAACCTCTAGCCAAAAACATTCAGTACTTC

J gene: TRBJ2-3
V gene: TRBV7-3
D gene: NA
clone size: once
CDR3 protein: CASSLIGAGATDTQYF
CDR3 DNA: TGTGCCAGCAGCTTAATCGGGGCGGGGGCCACAGATACGCAGTATTTT

J gene: TRBJ1-1
V gene: TRBV30
D gene: TRBD1
clone size: NA
CDR3 protein: CAWSVGAGGVNTEAFF
CDR3 DNA: TGTGCCTGGAGTGTAGGGGCAGGGGGAGTGAACACTGAAGCTTTCTTT

J gene: TRBJ1-6
V gene: TRBV2
D gene: TRBD1
clone size: few
CDR3 protein: CASSRTGRDSPLHF
CDR3 DNA: TGTGCCAGCAGTCGGACAGGGCGCGATTCACCCCTCCACTTT

J gene: TRBJ2-1
V gene: TRBV11-1
D gene: TRBD2
clone size: NA
CDR3 protein: CASSPRTSPIQGEQFF
CDR3 DNA: TGTGCCAGCAGCCCTCGGACTAGCCCGATACAAGGCGAGCAGTTCTTC

J gene: TRBJ1-2
V gene: TRBV27
D gene: NA
clone size: NA
CDR3 protein: CASRPGTHYGYTF
CDR3 DNA: TGTGCCAGCAGACCCGGGACACACTATGGCTACACCTTC

J gene: TRBJ2-7
V gene: TRBV19
D gene: NA
clone size: NA
CDR3 protein: CASSIMGPAYEQYF
CDR3 DNA: TGTGCCAGTAGTATCATGGGGCCAGCCTACGAGCAGTACTTC

J gene: TRBJ1-1
V gene: TRBV13
D gene: TRBD1
clone size: few
CDR3 protein: CASSRGQRNTEAFF
CDR3 DNA: TGTGCCAGCAGCCGGGGACAGCGAAACACTGAAGCTTTCTTT

J gene: TRBJ1-5
V gene: TRBV5-1
D gene: NA
clone size: NA
CDR3 protein: CASSLASNQPQHF
CDR3 DNA: TGCGCCAGCAGCTTGGCCTCCAATCAGCCCCAGCATTTT

J gene: TRBJ1-1
V gene: TRBV15
D gene: TRBD1
clone size: few
CDR3 protein: CATSTSTGVEAFF
CDR3 DNA: TGTGCCACCAGCACGTCGACAGGGGTTGAAGCTTTCTTT

J gene: TRBJ2-7
V gene: TRBV7-2
D gene: TRBD1
clone size: NA
CDR3 protein: CASSLGGQTYEQYF
CDR3 DNA: TGTGCCAGCAGCTTAGGGGGACAGACCTACGAGCAGTACTTC